The 31 T cell receptor beta chains reported below all come from one sample, sequenced in a study of blood T cell repertoires in COVID-19. Assay used: immunoSEQ multiplex PCR; TCRdb lists only in-frame clones, some missing. This sample has under 55,000 clones, with approximately 85% found just once. The sequencing input was peripheral blood. The receptors were gathered from a human donor in a cohort sampled during active COVID-19.

The chain combines TRBV7-9 with TRBJ1-6; 7 bases align to TRBD1. The CDR3 sequence is 15 residues long. The V segment lost 4 bases and the J segment 7 bases; nucleotides outside the gene matches: 7. CDR1 is SEHNR, CDR2 FQNEAQ, per germline (reference sequence). The CDR3 spells CASSSSGGRNSPLHF. DNA of the CDR3: TGTGCCAGCAGCTCCTCAGGGGGGAGGAATTCACCCCTCCACTTT.

The chain carries TRBV5-1 and TRBJ2-7; the match to TRBD1 covers 8 bases. Germline lookup yields CDR1 SGHRS and CDR2 YFSETQ. Trimming cost V 3 bases and J 5 bases; bases outside gene matches: 10. CDR3 length: 15 residues. The CDR3 spells CASSSTKTGDDEQYF. The CDR3, as DNA: TGCGCCAGCAGCTCCACTAAGACAGGGGACGACGAGCAGTACTTC.

The rearrangement joins TRBV3-1 (or the pseudogene TRBV3-2) to TRBJ1-6; D gene unclear. This CDR3 spans 13 amino acids. CDR1 and CDR2 (germline): LGHDT, YNNKEL (reference sequence). V was trimmed by 1 base and J by 10 bases, leaving 8 bases between them. CDR3 coding DNA: TGTGCCAGCAGCCAAGGTTCGGGATCACCCCTCCACTTT. Translation: CASSQGSGSPLHF.

This chain connects TRBV19 to TRBJ2-1; D possibly corresponds to TRBD1 (6 bases). Germline V gene sequence: CDR1 LNHDA, CDR2 SQIVND (reference sequence). The CDR3 contains 15 residues. V lost 8 bases to trimming and J lost 6 bases, with 20 bases between them. DNA for the CDR3: TGTGCCAGTTCCTCTGGGCCAGGGGTCTCCAATGAGCAGTTCTTC. Protein product: CASSSGPGVSNEQFF. The entire variable domain, with the rest obtained from reference TRBV19 and TRBJ2-1, is as follows: DGGITQSPKYLFRKEGQNVTLSCEQNLNHDAMYWYRQDPGQGLRLIYYSQIVNDFQKGDIAEGYSVSREKKESFPLTVTSAQKNPTAFYLCASSSGPGVSNEQFFGPGTRLTVL.

The V gene is TRBV10-2, the J gene TRBJ1-1, with 8 bases matching TRBD1. J was trimmed by 8 bases and V by 3 bases; bases with no gene match: 14. The CDR3 loop spans 16 amino acids. Germline values: CDR1 WSHSY, CDR2 SAAADI. The CDR3 reads CASSETLGRGLSEAFF. The CDR3, as DNA: TGCGCCAGCAGTGAAACCCTGGGCAGGGGGCTTTCCGAAGCTTTCTTT.

J is TRBJ1-1 and V is TRBV28; D possibly corresponds to TRBD1 (6 bases). CDR1 MDHEN and CDR2 SYDVKM come from the germline V gene. Trimming took off 5 bases at V and 5 bases at J, with 15 bases between the two ends. The CDR3 spans 14 residues. CDR3 region: CASSISGARTEAFF. CDR3 coding DNA: TGTGCCAGCAGTATTTCAGGGGCTCGAACTGAAGCTTTCTTT.

This chain connects TRBV3-1 (or the pseudogene TRBV3-2) to TRBJ2-1, with 9 positions matching TRBD2. This CDR3 has 16 amino acids. Per germline, CDR1 LGHDT and CDR2 YNNKEL (reference sequence). Trimming removed 0 bases from V and 8 bases from J; junction bases left unmatched: 8. Here the CDR3 DNA reads TGTGCCAGCAGCCAAGAAGGGCTAGCGGGAAGGGATGAGCAGTTCTTC. Residues: CASSQEGLAGRDEQFF.

This clone was detected once. The CDR3 DNA reads TGTGCCAGCAGCGTAACGGGAGCCGCGAACACCGGGGAGCTGTTTTTT. It translates to CASSVTGAANTGELFF. The chain joins TRBV9 to TRBJ2-2; a possible D gene is TRBD2 (6 bases). This CDR3 is 16 amino acids long. V lost 1 base and J lost 0, with 10 bases in between. Germline V gene lookup returns CDR1 SGDLS and CDR2 YYNGEE.

This chain connects TRBV5-1 to TRBJ1-2; 7 bases are a match to TRBD1. The CDR3 runs 14 residues. CDR1 is SGHRS, CDR2 YFSETQ, per germline. Germline trimming cut 2 bases from V and 2 bases from J; bases unmatched to any gene: 3. CDR3 region: CASSLGGGNYGYTF. For the CDR3, the DNA is TGCGCCAGCAGCTTAGGGGGCGGCAACTATGGCTACACCTTC.

The gene calls are TRBV19 and TRBJ2-7, with TRBD2 as a possible D gene (6 bases). V gave up 0 bases and J gave up 7 bases, with 22 bases separating them. There are 17 residues in the CDR3. Germline-derived CDR1 and CDR2 are LNHDA and SQIVND (reference sequence). The DNA of the CDR3 is TGTGCCAGTAGTATAGATCCCCGGAATACCTACGCGGGGGAGCAGTACTTC. This encodes CASSIDPRNTYAGEQYF.

The chain combines TRBV6-5 with TRBJ2-1; D might be TRBD2 (5 bases). Trimming left V 8 bases short and J 8 bases short, with 19 bases between. This CDR3 has 14 residues. In germline, CDR1 is MNHEY, CDR2 SVGAGI. CDR3: CASQRAGRADEQFF. Here the CDR3 DNA reads TGTGCCAGCCAGCGTGCTGGGCGGGCAGATGAGCAGTTCTTC.

This rearrangement joins TRBV10-3 to TRBJ1-2; unclear D gene. The germline gives CDR1 ENHRY, CDR2 SYGVKD. The CDR3 totals 14 residues. V lost 0 bases and J 4 bases, leaving 9 bases between the germline ends. CDR3 DNA sequence: TGTGCCATCAGTGAGTCTGCAGGAAGCTATGGCTACACCTTC. Protein product: CAISESAGSYGYTF.

This rearrangement joins TRBV27 to TRBJ2-7; TRBD2 agrees at 15 bases. The J segment lost 10 bases and the V segment lost 8 bases, leaving 3 bases of the junction unmatched. The CDR3 has 12 residues. Germline lookup yields CDR1 MNHEY and CDR2 SMNVEV (reference sequence). CDR3 sequence (DNA): TGTGCCAGCGGGGGACTAGCGGGAGGTCAGTACTTC. Amino acid sequence: CASGGLAGGQYF.

The rearrangement links TRBV7-3 to TRBJ2-2, with D tentatively TRBD1 (5 bases). The CDR3 consists of 14 residues. Per germline, CDR1 SGHTA and CDR2 FQGTGA. V lost 2 bases and J 1 base, leaving 5 bases between the germline ends. The CDR3 reads CASSLQGNTGELFF. CDR3 coding DNA: TGTGCCAGCAGCTTACAGGGGAACACCGGGGAGCTGTTTTTT.

The chain has TRBV12-5 and TRBJ1-4; D uncertain. The CDR3 is made up of 15 amino acids. In germline, CDR1 is LGHNT, CDR2 FRNRAP. The V end lost 5 bases, the J end lost 0 bases, and 10 bases lay between the germline ends. The CDR3 DNA follows: TGTGCTAGTGGTCAGCCGACAACAACTAATGAAAAACTGTTTTTT. This sequence encodes CASGQPTTTNEKLFF. Together with reference TRBV12-5 and TRBJ1-4, the CDR3 gives the full variable domain: DARVTQTPRHKVTEMGQEVTMRCQPILGHNTVFWYRQTMMQGLELLAYFRNRAPLDDSGMPKDRFSAEMPDATLATLKIQPSEPRDSAVYFCASGQPTTTNEKLFFGSGTQLSVL.

J is TRBJ1-1 and V is TRBV3-1 (or the pseudogene TRBV3-2); TRBD1 aligns across 7 bases. The CDR3 extends over 15 amino acids. With V trimmed by 1 base and J by 3 bases, 5 bases remained unmatched. The germline V gene encodes CDR1 LGHDT and CDR2 YNNKEL (reference sequence). CDR3 in amino acids: CASSQAGQQDTEAFF. DNA for the CDR3: TGTGCCAGCAGCCAAGCGGGACAGCAAGACACTGAAGCTTTCTTT.

The chain combines TRBV7-4 with TRBJ2-7; D not resolved. The germline V gene has CDR1 SGHVT and CDR2 SQSDAQ. With 5 bases removed from V and 3 bases from J, the gap between germline ends came to 14 bases. CDR3 length equals 14 residues. DNA for the CDR3: TGTGCCAGCAGCCGTAGAGAGGTTTACTACGAGCAGTACTTC. This sequence encodes CASSRREVYYEQYF.

The genes are TRBV19 and TRBJ1-6; TRBD1 agrees at 8 bases. The V gene's germline CDR1 is LNHDA and CDR2 SQIVND (reference sequence). Losses at the gene ends were 8 bases for V and 16 bases for J; bases not matched to a gene: 13. CDR3 length: 13 residues. CDR3 sequence reads: CASAGTGGFRLHF. In DNA form, the CDR3 reads TGTGCCAGTGCCGGGACAGGTGGATTCCGACTCCACTTT.

The gene calls are TRBV29-1 and TRBJ1-4; D call uncertain. The CDR3 sequence is 13 residues long. V was pared by 3 bases and J by 4 bases, with 9 bases between. CDR1 is SQVTM and CDR2 is ANQGSEA in the germline V gene. CDR3 loop: CSVESGFNEKLFF. In nucleotides, the CDR3 is TGCAGCGTTGAGTCGGGGTTTAATGAAAAACTGTTTTTT.

This clone turned up a few times. This chain uses TRBV5-6 with TRBJ2-7; the match to TRBD2 covers 13 bases. With V trimmed by 4 bases and J by 2 bases, 3 bases remained unmatched. Germline loops: CDR1 SGHDT, CDR2 YYEEEE. The CDR3 is 15 amino acids. CDR3 coding DNA: TGTGCCAGCAGCGAAGGGACTAGCGGGGCCTACGAGCAGTACTTC. The encoded protein is CASSEGTSGAYEQYF.

The gene calls are TRBV18 and TRBJ1-1; 8 bases line up with TRBD1. Germline-derived CDR1 and CDR2 are KGHSH and LQKENI. The CDR3 has 14 amino acids. V trimming: 4 bases; J trimming: 4 bases; junction bases outside the gene matches: 5. CDR3 sequence: CASSRQQGGTEAFF. The CDR3 nucleotides are TGTGCCAGCTCACGACAACAGGGGGGCACTGAAGCTTTCTTT.

The chain uses TRBV6-5 and TRBJ2-1, with 8 bases identical to TRBD2. This CDR3 has 15 amino acids. Trimming at V came to 5 bases and at J to 2 bases, leaving 5 bases not matched to a gene. The germline V gene has CDR1 MNHEY and CDR2 SVGAGI. CDR3 in DNA: TGTGCCAGCAGTCCGGACGGGGGGGCCTACAATGAGCAGTTCTTC. It yields the protein CASSPDGGAYNEQFF.

This rearrangement joins TRBV11-2 to TRBJ2-7; D remains ambiguous. The CDR3 is 12 residues long. V was trimmed by 6 bases and J by 2 bases, leaving 8 bases between them. Germline V lookup: CDR1 SGHAT, CDR2 FQNNGV. The CDR3 bases are TGTGCCAGCAGTCGAAGCCCCTACGAGCAGTACTTC. As protein: CASSRSPYEQYF.

CDR3 residues: CASRLDQETQYF. DNA for the CDR3: TGTGCCAGCCGACTAGACCAAGAGACCCAGTACTTC. The gene calls are TRBV28 and TRBJ2-5, with D possibly TRBD2 on 6 matching bases. Germline CDR1 is MDHEN and CDR2 is SYDVKM. The V and J ends lost 8 bases and 0 bases respectively, with 7 bases between them. This CDR3 has 12 amino acids.

This CDR3 reads CASSYGLAGYEQYF. The CDR3 DNA sequence: TGTGCCAGCAGTTACGGACTAGCGGGGTACGAGCAGTACTTC. This sequence joins TRBV6-2 or TRBV6-3 and TRBJ2-7; the match to TRBD2 covers 12 bases. After removal of 2 bases from V and 4 bases from J, the junction contained 0 bases not matched to a gene. CDR3 size: 14 residues. The V gene's germline CDR1 is MNHEY and CDR2 SVGEGT.

This chain connects TRBV12-3 or TRBV12-4 to TRBJ1-1, with D perhaps TRBD1 (5 bases). The CDR3 is 13 residues long. The V gene lost 2 bases and the J gene lost 4 bases, with 8 bases spanning the gap. CDR3: CASSLSGVTEAFF. The CDR3 bases are TGTGCCAGCAGTTTATCGGGGGTCACTGAAGCTTTCTTT.

The rearrangement links TRBV6-5 to TRBJ1-4; 8 nucleotides align to TRBD1. The CDR3 is 14 amino acids. CDR1 and CDR2 from the germline V gene are MNHEY and SVGAGI. Trimming took 6 bases from V and 3 from J; bases not matched to a gene: 3. The CDR3 loop reads CASRGQASNEKLFF. The CDR3, as DNA: TGTGCCAGCAGGGGACAGGCCTCTAATGAAAAACTGTTTTTT.

The chain employs TRBV9 and TRBJ2-5; TRBD1 is a possible D gene (6 bases). Trimming removed 0 bases from V and 5 bases from J, with 17 bases in between. The CDR3 runs 16 residues. Per the germline V gene, CDR1 is SGDLS and CDR2 is YYNGEE. In DNA, the CDR3 is TGTGCCAGCAGCGTAGATTATTGGGGGCTAGGGGAGACCCAGTACTTC. The encoded protein is CASSVDYWGLGETQYF.

The V call is TRBV4-3, the J call TRBJ1-6; D is ambiguous. Trimming removed 0 bases from V and 8 bases from J, with 5 bases in between. The CDR3 is 13 residues long. Per germline, CDR1 LGHNA and CDR2 YSLEER. In nucleotides, the CDR3 is TGCGCCAGCAGCCAAGAGAGTCATTCACCCCTCCACTTT. Its translation: CASSQESHSPLHF.

V and J are TRBV5-3 and TRBJ2-3, with 9 nucleotides matching TRBD2. TRBV5-3 is treated as an ORF (open reading frame) with a function not yet certain. CDR3 size: 18 residues. After removal of 4 bases from V and 3 bases from J, the junction contained 15 bases not matched to a gene. The CDR3 DNA reads TGTGCCAGAAGCCCGCGTCGGCGCGCGGGAGGGCGGACAGATACGCAGTATTTT. As protein: CARSPRRRAGGRTDTQYF.

The chain links TRBV5-6 to TRBJ2-1; 7 bases align to TRBD2. The ends lost 3 bases at V and 0 bases at J; junction bases unmatched: 12. This CDR3 is 18 amino acids long. The germline V gene encodes CDR1 SGHDT and CDR2 YYEEEE. In DNA form, the CDR3 reads TGTGCCAGCAGCTCCGGAGGGCTAGCGGCGAGCTCCTACAATGAGCAGTTCTTC. It encodes CASSSGGLAASSYNEQFF.